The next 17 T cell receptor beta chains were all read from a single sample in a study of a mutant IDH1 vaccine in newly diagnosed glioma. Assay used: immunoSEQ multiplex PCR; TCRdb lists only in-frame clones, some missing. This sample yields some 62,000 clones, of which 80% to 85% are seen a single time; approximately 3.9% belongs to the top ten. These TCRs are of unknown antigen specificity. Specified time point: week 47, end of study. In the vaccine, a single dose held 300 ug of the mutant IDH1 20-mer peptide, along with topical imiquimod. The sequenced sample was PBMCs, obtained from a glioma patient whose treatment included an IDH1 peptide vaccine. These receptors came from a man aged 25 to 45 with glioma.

The CDR3 is CASSVDRASSYNEQFF. The DNA of the CDR3 is TGTGCCAGCAGCGTAGATCGGGCTAGCTCCTACAATGAGCAGTTCTTC. The V and J genes are TRBV9 and TRBJ2-1; no reliable D call. V lost 0 bases, J lost 0 bases, and 10 bases lay in between. Germline V gives CDR1 SGDLS, CDR2 YYNGEE. The CDR3 spans 16 residues.

This CDR3 reads CASSSPRVNNEQFF. The CDR3, as DNA: TGTGCCAGCAGCTCCCCCCGGGTCAACAATGAGCAGTTCTTC. This sequence joins TRBV7-8 and TRBJ2-1; no definite D call. The CDR3 spans 14 residues. In germline, CDR1 is SGHVS, CDR2 FQNEAQ. Trimming took off 4 bases at V and 5 bases at J, with 12 bases between the two ends.

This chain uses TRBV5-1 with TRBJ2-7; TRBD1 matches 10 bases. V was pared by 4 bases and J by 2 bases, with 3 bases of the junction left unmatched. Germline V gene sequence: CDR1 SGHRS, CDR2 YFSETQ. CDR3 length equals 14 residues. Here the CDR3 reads CASSPGQGAYEQYF. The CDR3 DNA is TGCGCCAGCAGCCCCGGACAGGGGGCCTACGAGCAGTACTTC.

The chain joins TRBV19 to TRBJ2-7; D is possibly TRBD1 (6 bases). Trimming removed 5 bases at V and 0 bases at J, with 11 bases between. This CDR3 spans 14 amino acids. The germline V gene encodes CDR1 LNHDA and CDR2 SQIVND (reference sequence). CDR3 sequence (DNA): TGTGCCAGTAGTCCGGTGGGGGCCTCCTACGAGCAGTACTTC. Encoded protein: CASSPVGASYEQYF.

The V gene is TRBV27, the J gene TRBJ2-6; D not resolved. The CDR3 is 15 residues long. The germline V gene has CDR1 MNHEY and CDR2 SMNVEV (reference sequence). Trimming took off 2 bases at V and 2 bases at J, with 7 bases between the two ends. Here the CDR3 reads CASSLLETGANVLTF. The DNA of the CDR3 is TGTGCCAGCAGTTTACTAGAAACTGGGGCCAACGTCCTGACTTTC. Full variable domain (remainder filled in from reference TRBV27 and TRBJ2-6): EAQVTQNPRYLITVTGKKLTVTCSQNMNHEYMSWYRQDPGLGLRQIYYSMNVEVTDKGDVPEGYKVSRKEKRNFPLILESPSPNQTSLYFCASSLLETGANVLTFGAGSRLTVL.

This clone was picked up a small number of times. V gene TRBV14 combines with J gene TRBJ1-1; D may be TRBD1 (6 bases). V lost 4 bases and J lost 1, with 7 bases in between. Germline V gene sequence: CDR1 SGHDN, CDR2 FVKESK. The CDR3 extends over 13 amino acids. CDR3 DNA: TGTGCCAGCAGCCGGGACACGAACACTGAAGCTTTCTTT. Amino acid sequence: CASSRDTNTEAFF.

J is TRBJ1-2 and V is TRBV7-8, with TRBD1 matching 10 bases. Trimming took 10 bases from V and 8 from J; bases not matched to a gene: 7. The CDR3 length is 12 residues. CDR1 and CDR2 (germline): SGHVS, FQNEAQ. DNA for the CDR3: TGTGCCATCGACGACAGGGGGCACGGCTACACCTTC. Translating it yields CAIDDRGHGYTF.

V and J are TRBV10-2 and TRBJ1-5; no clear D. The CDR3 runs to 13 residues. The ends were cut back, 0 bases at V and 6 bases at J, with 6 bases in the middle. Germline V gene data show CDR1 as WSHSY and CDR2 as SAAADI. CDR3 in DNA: TGCGCCAGCAGTGAGTCGGGTGTTCAGCCCCAGCATTTT. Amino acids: CASSESGVQPQHF.

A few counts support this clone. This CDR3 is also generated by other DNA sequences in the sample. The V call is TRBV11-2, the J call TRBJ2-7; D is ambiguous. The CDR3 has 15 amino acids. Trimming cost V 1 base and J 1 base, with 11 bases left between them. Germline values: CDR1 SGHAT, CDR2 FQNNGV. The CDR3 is CASSLGVRASYEQYF. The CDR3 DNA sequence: TGTGCCAGCAGCTTAGGAGTCAGAGCTTCCTACGAGCAGTACTTC.

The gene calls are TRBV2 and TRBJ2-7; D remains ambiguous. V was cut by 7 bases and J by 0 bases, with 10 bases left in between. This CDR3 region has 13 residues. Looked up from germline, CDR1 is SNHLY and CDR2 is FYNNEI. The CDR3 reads CASTASDSYEQYF. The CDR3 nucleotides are TGTGCCAGCACCGCCAGCGACTCCTACGAGCAGTACTTC. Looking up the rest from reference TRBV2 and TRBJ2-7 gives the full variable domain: EPEVTQTPSHQVTQMGQEVILRCVPISNHLYFYWYRQILGQKVEFLVSFYNNEISEKSEIFDDQFSVERPDGSNFTLKIRSTKLEDSAMYFCASTASDSYEQYFGPGTRLTVT.

As DNA, the CDR3 is TGCGCCAGCAGCGCCGGAGACAACTCTGGAAACACCATATATTTT. This codes for CASSAGDNSGNTIYF. The chain recombines TRBV5-1 with TRBJ1-3; D uncertain. The CDR3 runs 15 residues. CDR1 is SGHRS, CDR2 YFSETQ, per germline. Trimming cost V 4 bases and J 0 bases, with 11 bases left between them.

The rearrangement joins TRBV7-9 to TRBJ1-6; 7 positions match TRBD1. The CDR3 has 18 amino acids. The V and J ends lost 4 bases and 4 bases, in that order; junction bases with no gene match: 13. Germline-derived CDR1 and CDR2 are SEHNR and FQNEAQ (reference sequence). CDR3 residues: CASSSDRAPRLYNSPLHF. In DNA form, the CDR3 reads TGTGCCAGCAGCTCCGACAGGGCCCCACGATTATATAATTCACCCCTCCACTTT.

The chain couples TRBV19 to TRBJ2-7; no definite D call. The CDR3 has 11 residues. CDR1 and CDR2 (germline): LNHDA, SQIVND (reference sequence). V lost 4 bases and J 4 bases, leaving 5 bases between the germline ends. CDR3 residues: CASSTQYEQYF. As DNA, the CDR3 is TGTGCCAGTAGTACCCAGTACGAGCAGTACTTC. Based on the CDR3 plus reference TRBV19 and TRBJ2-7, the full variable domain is DGGITQSPKYLFRKEGQNVTLSCEQNLNHDAMYWYRQDPGQGLRLIYYSQIVNDFQKGDIAEGYSVSREKKESFPLTVTSAQKNPTAFYLCASSTQYEQYFGPGTRLTVT.

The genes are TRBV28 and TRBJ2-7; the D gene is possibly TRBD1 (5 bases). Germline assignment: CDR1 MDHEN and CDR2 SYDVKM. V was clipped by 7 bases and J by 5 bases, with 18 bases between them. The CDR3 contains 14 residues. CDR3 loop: CASIKQDTVHEQYF. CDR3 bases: TGTGCCAGCATCAAACAGGACACTGTCCACGAGCAGTACTTC.

The DNA of the CDR3 is TGCGCCAGCAGCGGTAGGGGACACTACGAGCAGTACTTC. Protein: CASSGRGHYEQYF. This chain uses TRBV4-1 with TRBJ2-7, with TRBD1 as a possible D gene (6 bases). Germline V gene lookup returns CDR1 MGHRA and CDR2 YSYEKL. The CDR3 sequence is 13 residues long. The V and J ends lost 5 bases and 3 bases respectively, with 11 bases between them.

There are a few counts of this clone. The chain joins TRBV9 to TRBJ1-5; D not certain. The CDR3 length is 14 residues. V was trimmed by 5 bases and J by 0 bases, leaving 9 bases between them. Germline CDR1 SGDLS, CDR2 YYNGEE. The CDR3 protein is CASSTGYSNQPQHF. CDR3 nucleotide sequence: TGTGCCAGCAGTACGGGTTATAGCAATCAGCCCCAGCATTTT.

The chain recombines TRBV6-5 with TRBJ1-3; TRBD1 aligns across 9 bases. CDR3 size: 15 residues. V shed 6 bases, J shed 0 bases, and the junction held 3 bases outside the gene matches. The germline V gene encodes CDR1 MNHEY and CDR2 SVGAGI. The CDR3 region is CASRKDRGSGNTIYF. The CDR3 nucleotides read TGTGCCAGCAGGAAGGACAGGGGCTCTGGAAACACCATATATTTT.